This T cell receptor beta chain emerged from a study of shared clonotypes between healthy human individuals. In the original processing: Owing to the provision of junction-only sequences devoid of quality scores by immunoSEQ, filtering differed. Method: immunoSEQ multiplex PCR; TCRdb's copy keeps in-frame clones and lacks some. Clonal size and the V and J genes are those of that table, whereas D and trimming came from the DNA. The data contain approximately 980,000 clones, around 80% of them seen just once; the ten biggest clones take up approximately 1.5%. Whole-study results and caveats: Investigators expected sequencing depth to affect clonotype sharing among donors.

The CDR3 consists of 14 residues. V was pared by 5 bases and J by 8 bases, with 18 bases between. Germline assignment: CDR1 SGHTA and CDR2 FQGNSA. Caucasian adults living in Nashville, Tennessee, provided all samples. A note on this clone: What it binds is unknown.

This chain uses TRBV7-2 with TRBJ1-2; weak D call: TRBD1 (5 bases). Sequenced material: memory CD4+ T cells sorted from blood. The subset denotes: CD45RA-negative fraction. The clonotype originates from a man between 18 and 29 years old in good health. CDR3 region: CASSPTGGSWGYTF. The CDR3 nucleotides are TGTGCCAGCAGCCCTACGGGGGGATCGTGGGGCTACACCTTC.